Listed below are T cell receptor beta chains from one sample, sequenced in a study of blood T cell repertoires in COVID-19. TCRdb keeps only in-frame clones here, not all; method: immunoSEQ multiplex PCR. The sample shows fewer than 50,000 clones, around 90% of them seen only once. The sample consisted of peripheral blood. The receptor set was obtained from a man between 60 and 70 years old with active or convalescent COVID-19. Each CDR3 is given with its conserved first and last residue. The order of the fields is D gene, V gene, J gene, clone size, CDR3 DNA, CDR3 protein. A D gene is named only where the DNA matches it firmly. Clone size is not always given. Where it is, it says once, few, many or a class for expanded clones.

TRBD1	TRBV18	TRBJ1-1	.	TGTGCCAGCTCGCGGGACAGGGTCAATACTGAAGCTTTCTTT	CASSRDRVNTEAFF
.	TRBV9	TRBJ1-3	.	TGTGCCAGCAGCGTAGATTCTTCTGGAAACACCATATATTTT	CASSVDSSGNTIYF
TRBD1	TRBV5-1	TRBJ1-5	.	TGCGCCAGCAGCTCGGGACAGGGGAATCAGCCCCAGCATTTT	CASSSGQGNQPQHF
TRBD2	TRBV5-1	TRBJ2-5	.	TGCGCCAGCAGCAGAACTATGACTAGCGGCCAAGAGACCCAGTACTTC	CASSRTMTSGQETQYF
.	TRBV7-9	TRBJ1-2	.	TGTGCCAGCAGCTTAGTGGGGGGAAGTGGCTACACCTTC	CASSLVGGSGYTF
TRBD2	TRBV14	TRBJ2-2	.	TGTGCCAGCACCCGGACTAGCGGGAGGTCCGGGGAGCTGTTTTTT	CASTRTSGRSGELFF
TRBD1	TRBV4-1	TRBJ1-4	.	TGCGCCAGCAGCCAGCAAACAGGGGGCTTTGGTACTAATGAAAAACTGTTTTTT	CASSQQTGGFGTNEKLFF
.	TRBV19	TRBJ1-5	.	TGTGCCAGTAGTATCACGGAACGGGGGAGATACAATCAGCCCCAGCATTTT	CASSITERGRYNQPQHF
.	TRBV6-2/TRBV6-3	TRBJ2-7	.	TGTGCCAGCAGTTACTTTAACGAGCAGTACTTC	CASSYFNEQYF
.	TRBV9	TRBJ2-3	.	TGTGCCAGCAATGGCGGGAGCACAGATACGCAGTATTTT	CASNGGSTDTQYF
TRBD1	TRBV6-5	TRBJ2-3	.	TGTGCCAGCACTCCGGGACAGGGGGCAGATACGCAGTATTTT	CASTPGQGADTQYF
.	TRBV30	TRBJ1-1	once	TGTGCCTGGAGGGTGAGCGCCGGAACTGAAGCTTTCTTT	CAWRVSAGTEAFF
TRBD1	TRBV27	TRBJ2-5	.	TGTGCCAGCAGAAAGCGGAGAGAACAGGGGGTCAGGGAGACCCAGTACTTC	CASRKRREQGVRETQYF
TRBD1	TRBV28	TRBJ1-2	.	TGTGCCAGCAGCACGGGACAGGGCTGCGCCTTC	CASSTGQGCAF
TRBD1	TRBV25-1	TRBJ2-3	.	TGTGCCAGCAGCTCAGGACAGGGAGGTGCAGATACGCAGTATTTT	CASSSGQGGADTQYF
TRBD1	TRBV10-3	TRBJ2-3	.	TGTGCCATCAGCGCCGGACAGGGGGCTTTCGCGCAGTATTTT	CAISAGQGAFAQYF
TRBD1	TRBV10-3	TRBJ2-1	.	TGTGCCATCACCAGGACAGGGGGCCTAGATGAGCAGTTCTTC	CAITRTGGLDEQFF
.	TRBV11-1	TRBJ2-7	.	TGTGCCAGCAGCTTATTGGGGCTCGTCGAGCAGTACTTC	CASSLLGLVEQYF
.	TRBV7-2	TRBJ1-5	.	TGTGCCAGCAGCTTAAGGGGTGGCAAGCCCCAGCATTTT	CASSLRGGKPQHF
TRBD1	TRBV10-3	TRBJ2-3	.	TGTGCCACCAAAACCGGGACAGACGTAGATACGCAGTATTTT	CATKTGTDVDTQYF
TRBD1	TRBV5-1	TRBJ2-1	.	TGCGCCAGCAGCCCATCCGGGACAGGGGTATACAATGAGCAGTTCTTC	CASSPSGTGVYNEQFF
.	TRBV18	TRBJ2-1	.	TGTGCCAGCTCACTCCGACTGGACTATGAGCAGTTCTTC	CASSLRLDYEQFF
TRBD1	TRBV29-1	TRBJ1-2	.	TGCAGCGCCGGACAGGGGAACTATGGCTACACCTTC	CSAGQGNYGYTF